This T cell receptor beta chain was recorded in a study of cytomegalovirus exposure and HLA in healthy donors (dated by TCRdb to 2015 to 2018). Turning to the overall study: According to an earlier analysis of several hundred of the donors, about 179 million T cells yielded over 90 million unique TCR beta sequences and more than 250 Gb of sequence data. Roughly 300 gigabases of sequencing data and roughly 81 million unique TCR sequences made up an early release that covered some 640 HLA-typed donors. The genetic ancestry cluster associated with self-reported Caucasian donors included roughly 84% of the roughly 360 genotyped donors. The aim of the study was to test whether cataloging public T cell receptors could identify signatures of past pathogen exposure. Using immunosequencing, the study profiled T cell repertoires from roughly 650 subjects and related those repertoires to cytomegalovirus serostatus. A separate validation cohort of about 110 different subjects was used in addition to the roughly 720-subject first cohort. To predict cytomegalovirus infection status, the study combined high-throughput TCR immunosequencing, statistical association of individual TCRs with disease status, and machine learning. A later analysis re-analyzed previously published TCR beta repertoires from 660 or so donors and added high-resolution HLA genotyping to study TCR occurrence patterns. Rather than using new phenotypic data, the later analysis identified candidate immune exposures from TCR beta sequences and from how often those sequences occurred across donors. To decide whether each TCR beta V gene segment behaved as functional or pseudogenic, an earlier analysis of some 600 of the donors relied on high-throughput TCR beta sequencing. Donor age, sex, ethnicity and CMV serostatus were compiled together with the repertoire data. A later genetic analysis used genome-wide SNP genotypes for 398 of the 666 donors, treating that subset as a discovery cohort. All discovery cohort repertoires had been generated on a single sequencing platform. HLA typing covered class I and class II loci at four-digit resolution. Typing coverage varied by locus: roughly 620-640 donors for A, B, C, DRB1 and DQB1; roughly 560 for DQA1; about 600 for DPA1; approximately 450 for DPB1. Because of strong linkage in the cohort, a handful of DR-DQ haplotypes were treated as single units for association and clustering. Among 300 to 450 genotyped donors of the cohort, an average of approximately 240,000 unique TCR beta nucleotide sequences were sequenced per donor, around 18% of them non-productive.

From the cysteine up to the phenylalanine, the CDR3 has a length of 14 residues. Only the CDR3 part of the read is kept: 42 bases, read in frame from the first base. V is pared back by 2 bases and J by 5 bases, with 14 bases lying between the germline termini. Taken from the germline V gene, the CDR1 and CDR2 loops are SGHRS and YFSETQ. The library relied on the immunoSEQ multiplex PCR assay. A mixture of 60 forward primers for TCR Vbeta segments and 13 reverse primers for TCR Jbeta segments was used in the multiplex PCR. Amplification of the CDR3 region of rearranged TCR beta genes was performed with a multiplex PCR assay on genomic DNA. Amplified TCR beta libraries were sequenced as 87-base-pair reads on the Illumina HiSeq System. Concerning the study's data processing: A later analysis tallied some 79 million unique TCR beta chains across the 650 to 750 repertoires, and approximately 11 million of those chains were shared by two or more donors. Raw reads were error-corrected and collapsed into unique sequences by a nearest-neighbor algorithm in which closely related sequences were merged to remove PCR and sequencing errors. Alignment of CDR3 sequences to IMGT reference sequences was used to assign V, D and J gene segments. Each retained sequence needed at least a six-nucleotide match to both a V gene segment and a J gene segment. Rearrangements were classified as productive when the CDR3 lacked stop codons and remained in frame with V and J, and all other rearrangements were classified as non-productive. Following IMGT convention, CDR3 was defined as the stretch from the second conserved V-encoded cysteine to the conserved J-encoded phenylalanine. Sequences without an unambiguous match to a single V gene segment were excluded from the earlier analysis of a few hundred of the donors. In an earlier analysis of 587 of the donors, V segments were called functional above 56.7% productive rearrangements and were called segregating when the between-donor standard deviation exceeded 5%. To diagnose cytomegalovirus status from the catalog of TCR beta chain sequences, a statistical classification framework was built. V and J gene assignment, in a later analysis, came from comparing TCR nucleotide sequences with IMGT/GENE-DB human TR gene sequences. In a later analysis, CDR3 sequences and most-parsimonious VDJ recombination scenarios were assigned using the TCRdist pipeline. A later analysis defined each TCR beta chain by its CDR3 amino acid sequence plus V-gene family, and excluded reads lacking a unique V-gene family. A later analysis removed 550 to 650 highly shared, low-generation-probability nucleotide sequences to deal with suspected cross-contamination and a sequencing artifact. In a later analysis, a clonal expansion index was calculated for each public chain from normalized within-repertoire ranks of inferred template counts. In a later analysis, generation probabilities were computed with a VDJ recombination model fitted to out-of-frame rearrangements, and the resulting probabilities were checked against IGoR. In a later analysis, hypergeometric tests were used to score TCR-TCR, TCR-HLA and TCR-CMV co-occurrence, with a repertoire-size bias correction applied to TCR pairs. False discovery rates were estimated in a later analysis by permuting HLA or CMV assignments 20 times. In a later analysis, co-occurring TCRs were grouped with DBSCAN, and TCRdist sequence similarity was added when clustering was performed within HLA-allele-positive subsets. Co-occurrence clustering excluded repertoires with fewer than 30,000 or more than 120,000 public chains, plus five with anomalous nucleotide sharing. TCRdb holds this immuneACCESS table with in-frame rearrangements only. Some clones are missing; in checked studies, unresolved V genes explain under half, and the rest has no known cause. Clone size and the V and J calls come from that table; the DNA yielded D and trimming. The sample profile shows 130,000 or so clones; 75% of them were found once. The ten largest clones take up around 3.2% of the sample.

In total, roughly 670 healthy bone marrow donors made up the cohort. All cohort members were sampled while nominally healthy, although unrecorded immune exposures were likely present. The donor was CMV seronegative and was included in the group of several hundred seronegative cohort members. A peripheral blood sample was collected from each donor, and TCR beta sequencing was performed on peripheral blood mononuclear cells. Genomic DNA was extracted from the blood cell samples with the Qiagen DNeasy Blood Extraction Kit. A remark on this clone: The clone's antigen remains unknown. No base quality information exists; no much larger clone differs at one position.

General study outcomes and caveats: Some IMGT-functional V segments, including TRBV6-2 and TRBV6-3, could not be distinguished by the 87-base-pair reads and were therefore excluded. The study listed around 160 TCR beta chains as associated with cytomegalovirus. Because HLA typing was missing for some donors at each locus, association tests included only the typed subset. A later analysis found that most CMV-associated TCR beta chains appeared HLA-restricted, with HLA associations seemingly driven largely by CMV exposure. According to a later genetic analysis, donors in an Asian-associated ancestry cluster had fewer N-insertions in productive TCRs than the approximately 670-donor mean. In an earlier analysis of approximately 590 of the donors, most TCR beta V segments appeared in productive rearrangements about 87% or about 30% of the time, broadly matching IMGT annotations. Immune exposure information for the cohort was limited to CMV serostatus. Because counts were too low, about 18 rarely observed V segments, including chromosome 9 orphons, were excluded from the earlier analysis of under 650 of the donors. A later analysis reported that several top co-occurrence clusters appeared linked to parvovirus B19, influenza, CMV and Epstein-Barr virus. At a false discovery rate of 0.05, a later analysis linked some 17,000 TCR beta sequences to specific HLA alleles. The classifier was reported to diagnose cytomegalovirus status with high specificity and sensitivity in both the original cohort and the validation cohort. This cohort had only TCR beta chains sequenced, and the lack of alpha or paired-chain data limited which features could be detected. Strong co-occurrence of HLA alleles, especially DR and DQ, made assigning TCR associations to individual alleles difficult. Linkage disequilibrium might explain the correlated functional status among segregating V segments, but an unknown experimental factor could not be excluded. Across donors, most TCR sequences were observed very rarely, whereas some public TCRs were present in many individuals. Sequencing depth was assumed to be roughly uniform across donors in the presence/absence analyses, though that assumption may not hold. Three of the identified cytomegalovirus-associated TCR beta chains were confirmed in vitro to be specific for cytomegalovirus antigens. In a later analysis, HLA-associated TCR beta chains showed more clonal expansion and lower generation probabilities than non-associated chains that were equally common. A cluster of highly shared sequence variants was judged likely to be a technical artifact of the sequencing pipeline. A further reported finding was that TCR beta sequences accurately predicted the HLA-A and HLA-B alleles for most subjects in the first cohort. In a later analysis, the rate of TCR association differed among HLA loci, with DRB1 alleles having the most associated TCRs and HLA-C alleles having the fewest. V-gene and J-gene trimming of TCR beta chains was associated with a missense DCLRE1C variant in a later genetic analysis, and the association was replicated in an independent cohort. According to the authors, the approach could potentially be generalized to other disease states and immunological phenotypes.

This sequence uses TRBV5-1 and TRBJ2-7; the D segment could be TRBD2, given 5 matching bases. Sequenced material: PBMCs. The TCR was taken from a man in his forties in good health and CMV-seronegative. DNA sequence: TGCGCCAGCAGCTTAGAGGGTGGACGGAACGAGCAGTACTTC. This sequence encodes CASSLEGGRNEQYF. With the portions outside the CDR3 filled from the reference TRBV5-1 and TRBJ2-7 genes, the complete variable region becomes KAGVTQTPRYLIKTRGQQVTLSCSPISGHRSVSWYQQTPGQGLQFLFEYFSETQRNKGNFPGRFSGRQFSNSRSEMNVSTLELGDSALYLCASSLEGGRNEQYFGPGTRLTVT.